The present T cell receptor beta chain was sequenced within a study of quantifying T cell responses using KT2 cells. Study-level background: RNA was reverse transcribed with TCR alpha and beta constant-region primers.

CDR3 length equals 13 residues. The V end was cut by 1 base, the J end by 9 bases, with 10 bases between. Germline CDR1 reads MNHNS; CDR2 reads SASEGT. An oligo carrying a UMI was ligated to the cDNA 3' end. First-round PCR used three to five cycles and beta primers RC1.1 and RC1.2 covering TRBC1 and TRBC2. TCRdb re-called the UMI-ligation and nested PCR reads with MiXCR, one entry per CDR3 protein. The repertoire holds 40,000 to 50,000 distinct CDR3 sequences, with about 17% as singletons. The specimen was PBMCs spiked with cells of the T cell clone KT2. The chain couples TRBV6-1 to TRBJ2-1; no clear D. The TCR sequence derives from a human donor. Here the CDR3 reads CASSEGPPREQFF. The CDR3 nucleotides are TGTGCCAGCAGTGAAGGACCCCCCCGTGAGCAGTTCTTC.